A single sample is the source of the 29 T cell receptor beta chains below, sequenced in a study of CD8 T cells in Susac syndrome (dated by TCRdb to the late 2010s). To prepare the library, the immunoSEQ multiplex PCR assay was applied. RNA was extracted with the RNeasy kit and roughly 0.5 to 1 ug was reverse transcribed using random hexamers. TCRdb trimmed public reads at Q25 via fastp, called clones via MiXCR and kept in-frame beta chains. Entries are consolidated by CDR3 protein sequence, retaining the most common genes and DNA. For this sample there are tens of thousands of distinct CDR3 sequences; 94% appear just once. The top ten constitute approximately 0.49% of the sample. Sequencing was performed on CD8+ T cells from PBMCs. The origin of the receptors is a human donor with Susac syndrome.

This clonotype was counted a single time. The rearrangement uses TRBV27 and TRBJ1-2; weak D call: TRBD1 (6 bases). V was clipped by 6 bases and J by 5 bases, with 19 bases between them. The CDR3 is 15 amino acids. The germline gives CDR1 MNHEY, CDR2 SMNVEV (reference sequence). CDR3 DNA sequence: TGTGCCAGCAGCCGTACAGCCAGGGGCGATTATGGCTACACCTTC. It translates to CASSRTARGDYGYTF.

This chain links TRBV9 with TRBJ2-3; TRBD1 agrees at 7 bases. J gave up 2 bases and V 4 bases, and 7 bases lay outside the gene matches. In germline, CDR1 is SGDLS, CDR2 YYNGEE. This CDR3 is 15 amino acids long. DNA of the CDR3: TGTGCCAGCAGCCCAACAGGGGCCCCCACAGATACGCAGTATTTT. The encoded protein is CASSPTGAPTDTQYF.

V and J are TRBV29-1 and TRBJ2-1; D unclear. Trimming cost V 7 bases and J 6 bases, with 19 bases left between them. CDR1 SQVTM and CDR2 ANQGSEA come from the germline V gene. This CDR3 has 14 amino acids. The DNA for the CDR3 is TGCAGCGGAAGGCTCCCTCTTGGCCGCAATGAGCAGTTCTTC. This encodes CSGRLPLGRNEQFF.

This clonotype was seen a single time. This rearrangement joins TRBV7-9 to TRBJ1-3; D not certain. Germline V lookup: CDR1 SEHNR, CDR2 FQNEAQ (reference sequence). The V end lost 5 bases, the J end lost 0 bases, and 17 bases lay between the germline ends. There are 17 residues in the CDR3. The CDR3 is CASSARLETDSGNTIYF. Written as DNA, the CDR3 is TGTGCCAGCAGCGCCCGACTGGAAACCGACTCTGGAAACACCATATATTTT.

This clonotype was counted a few times. CDR3 region: CASSPASDRAYEQYF. DNA for the CDR3: TGTGCCAGCAGTCCCGCCTCGGACAGAGCCTACGAGCAGTACTTC. This chain links TRBV12-3 or TRBV12-4 with TRBJ2-7; tentative D call: TRBD1 (6 bases). The length of the CDR3 is 15 residues. Trimming left V 5 bases short and J 2 bases short, with 16 bases between.

The CDR3 reads CASSIDWTGLGTGELFF. In DNA form, the CDR3 reads TGTGCCAGTAGTATAGATTGGACAGGGCTCGGCACCGGGGAGCTGTTTTTT. The J gene is TRBJ2-2, the V gene TRBV19; 8 bases are shared with TRBD1. Germline trimming cut 0 bases from V and 4 bases from J; bases unmatched to any gene: 7. There are 17 residues in the CDR3. The V gene's germline CDR1 is LNHDA and CDR2 SQIVND (reference sequence).

The CDR3, as DNA: TGTGCCAGCAGCGTAGGAGGGGCGAAGCAAGAGACCCAGTACTTC. Protein sequence: CASSVGGAKQETQYF. This rearrangement joins TRBV9 to TRBJ2-5; either TRBD1 or TRBD2 may fit D (5 bases each). CDR1 is SGDLS and CDR2 is YYNGEE in the germline V gene. The germline V and J ends were trimmed by 0 bases and 2 bases, with 11 bases remaining between them. The CDR3 extends over 15 amino acids. Drawing the rest from reference TRBV9 and TRBJ2-5, the complete variable domain is DSGVTQTPKHLITATGQRVTLRCSPRSGDLSVYWYQQSLDQGLQFLIQYYNGEERAKGNILERFSAQQFPDLHSELNLSSLELGDSALYFCASSVGGAKQETQYFGPGTRLLVL.

Here the CDR3 reads CASSQPQGTETQYF. The DNA for the CDR3 is TGTGCCAGCAGCCAACCACAGGGGACGGAGACCCAGTACTTC. The chain employs TRBV7-9 and TRBJ2-5, with 7 positions matching TRBD1. CDR1 is SEHNR and CDR2 is FQNEAQ in the germline V gene (reference sequence). There are 14 residues in the CDR3. V was clipped by 5 bases and J by 5 bases; unmatched bases: 8.

The chain uses TRBV3-1 and TRBJ2-1, with TRBD2 identical over 10 bases. Trimming removed 0 bases from V and 6 bases from J; junction bases left unmatched: 8. Germline V gene lookup returns CDR1 LGHDT and CDR2 YNNKEL (reference sequence). The CDR3 contains 17 residues. The CDR3 is CASSQDRELAGFNEQFF. DNA of the CDR3: TGTGCCAGCAGCCAAGATCGGGAACTAGCGGGGTTCAATGAGCAGTTCTTC.

The J gene is TRBJ2-1, the V gene TRBV3-1; tentatively, D is TRBD1 (5 bases). This CDR3 spans 13 amino acids. Germline loops: CDR1 LGHDT, CDR2 YNNKEL (reference sequence). V shed 0 bases and J shed 8 bases, with 8 bases lying between them. As DNA, the CDR3 is TGTGCCAGCAGCCAAGATCCCAGGGATGAGCAGTTCTTC. Its protein product is CASSQDPRDEQFF.

This clonotype was recorded once. The chain links TRBV20-1 to TRBJ2-3, with unresolved D. CDR1 and CDR2 (germline): DFQATT, SNEGSKA (reference sequence). CDR3 length: 10 amino acids. For the CDR3, the DNA is TGCAGCGCTCGGGCAGATACGCAGTATTTT. Translation: CSARADTQYF.

DNA for the CDR3: TGTGCCAGCACCCAAGAAGGGAAAAGGGAGTCTGGAAACACCATATATTTT. Encoded protein: CASTQEGKRESGNTIYF. The rearrangement uses TRBV7-9 and TRBJ1-3; D ambiguous. V lost 7 bases and J 1 base, leaving 20 bases between the germline ends. The germline V gene has CDR1 SEHNR and CDR2 FQNEAQ (reference sequence). The CDR3 totals 17 residues.

The genes are TRBV12-3 or TRBV12-4 and TRBJ1-1, with a possible D match to TRBD1 (5 bases). Trimming took off 2 bases at V and 4 bases at J, with 14 bases between the two ends. This CDR3 contains 15 residues. The CDR3 reads CASSLPGSGLTEAFF. The CDR3 DNA reads as TGTGCCAGCAGTTTACCAGGGTCCGGGCTCACTGAAGCTTTCTTT.

The genes are TRBV6-1 and TRBJ2-7; D ambiguous. Deletions cut 2 bases from V and 3 bases from J, with 11 bases between. The germline V gene has CDR1 MNHNS and CDR2 SASEGT. There are 14 residues in the CDR3. Written as DNA, the CDR3 is TGTGCCAGCAGTGAAAAGGCCCTCAGCTACGAGCAGTACTTC. Its translation: CASSEKALSYEQYF.

The CDR3 region has the DNA TGTGCCAGCAGCGTAGCTTCGAAGGCGTCGGGGGGTAGAGAGACCCAGTACTTC. Residues: CASSVASKASGGRETQYF. The V gene is TRBV9, the J gene TRBJ2-5, with 7 bases identical to TRBD2. This CDR3 region has 18 residues. The V gene's germline CDR1 is SGDLS and CDR2 YYNGEE. Trimming removed 0 bases from V and 4 bases from J; junction bases left unmatched: 15.

The chain has TRBV6-1 and TRBJ2-5; 10 nucleotides align to TRBD2. Losses at the gene ends were 5 bases for V and 5 bases for J; bases not matched to a gene: 17. CDR1 MNHNS and CDR2 SASEGT come from the germline V gene. The CDR3 loop spans 18 amino acids. The CDR3 bases are TGTGCCAGCAGTCTTACCTCCTTTAGCGGGGGGAGGGGGGAGACCCAGTACTTC. This encodes CASSLTSFSGGRGETQYF.

The chain couples TRBV7-9 to TRBJ2-7, with D uncertain. Germline V gives CDR1 SEHNR, CDR2 FQNEAQ (reference sequence). V gave up 4 bases and J gave up 5 bases, with 9 bases separating them. CDR3 length: 12 amino acids. The DNA of the CDR3 is TGTGCCAGCAGCTACATGGGCGACGAGCAGTACTTC. Protein sequence: CASSYMGDEQYF.

J is TRBJ1-2 and V is TRBV9, with TRBD1 as a possible D gene (6 bases). Deletions cut 6 bases from V and 8 bases from J, with 11 bases between. The CDR3 runs 11 residues. In germline, CDR1 is SGDLS, CDR2 YYNGEE. CDR3 nucleotides: TGTGCCAGCATGGCCCAGGGGGGCTACACCTTC. It codes for CASMAQGGYTF.

The rearrangement links TRBV28 to TRBJ2-7, with D hard to call. V lost 4 bases to trimming and J lost 2 bases, with 9 bases between them. CDR3 length: 13 residues. CDR1 is MDHEN and CDR2 is SYDVKM in the germline V gene. Here the CDR3 reads CASSSPPPYEQYF. CDR3 sequence (DNA): TGTGCCAGCAGTTCCCCGCCCCCCTACGAGCAGTACTTC.

This chain uses TRBV28 with TRBJ1-1; 8 bases fit TRBD1. The CDR3 is 14 residues long. The germline gives CDR1 MDHEN, CDR2 SYDVKM. After removal of 3 bases from V and 4 bases from J, the junction contained 4 bases not matched to a gene. CDR3 sequence: CASSFRTGSTEAFF. The CDR3 region has the DNA TGTGCCAGCAGTTTCAGGACAGGGTCCACTGAAGCTTTCTTT.

The CDR3 spells CASSQDLRIGLGYTF. For the CDR3, the DNA is TGCGCCAGCAGCCAAGATTTGCGTATTGGGCTGGGCTACACCTTC. The rearrangement links TRBV4-1 to TRBJ1-2; no reliable D call. V was shortened by 0 bases and J by 8 bases, with 16 bases between the two germline ends. The CDR3 runs 15 residues. CDR1 is MGHRA, CDR2 YSYEKL, per germline.

The chain is built from TRBV13 and TRBJ2-5; D unresolved. The V gene lost 8 bases and the J gene lost 2 bases, with 9 bases spanning the gap. Per germline, CDR1 PRHDT and CDR2 FYEKMQ (reference sequence). This CDR3 is built from 12 residues. The CDR3 DNA is TGTGCCAGCTCGGGCTCTCAAGAGACCCAGTACTTC. Encoded protein: CASSGSQETQYF.

The chain has TRBV10-2 and TRBJ2-1; 10 bases align to TRBD2. The germline CDR1 and CDR2 sequences are WSHSY and SAAADI. The ends lost 2 bases at V and 4 bases at J; junction bases unmatched: 2. This CDR3 contains 15 residues. As DNA, the CDR3 is TGCGCCAGCAGTGAGAGCGGGGGGGGGTACAATGAGCAGTTCTTC. Translated: CASSESGGGYNEQFF.

The J gene is TRBJ2-1, the V gene TRBV2; the D gene is possibly TRBD2 (6 bases). Germline CDR1 is SNHLY and CDR2 is FYNNEI. The CDR3 consists of 17 residues. The V end lost 6 bases, the J end lost 1 base, and 19 bases lay between the germline ends. CDR3 nucleotides: TGTGCCAGCAGGCGGCGAGCACTAGCTGGATCCTACAATGAGCAGTTCTTC. Residues: CASRRRALAGSYNEQFF.

The chain couples TRBV5-1 to TRBJ2-7; a possible D gene is TRBD1 (5 bases). There are 15 residues in the CDR3. V was pared by 0 bases and J by 1 base, with 11 bases between. The germline V gene has CDR1 SGHRS and CDR2 YFSETQ. The CDR3 DNA is TGCGCCAGCAGCTTGGCCTTGGACACATCCTACGAGCAGTACTTC. It codes for CASSLALDTSYEQYF. Combining the CDR3 with reference TRBV5-1 and TRBJ2-7 gives the whole variable domain KAGVTQTPRYLIKTRGQQVTLSCSPISGHRSVSWYQQTPGQGLQFLFEYFSETQRNKGNFPGRFSGRQFSNSRSEMNVSTLELGDSALYLCASSLALDTSYEQYFGPGTRLTVT.

The chain links TRBV20-1 to TRBJ2-4; 10 nucleotides line up with TRBD1. The CDR3 is 17 amino acids. CDR1 and CDR2 (germline): DFQATT, SNEGSKA (reference sequence). The junction had 8 bases not matched to a gene; V was cut back by 2 bases and J by 1 base. The CDR3 here is CSARPGQGNWAKNIQYF. The CDR3 nucleotides read TGCAGTGCTAGACCGGGACAGGGGAATTGGGCCAAAAACATTCAGTACTTC.

The chain employs TRBV4-3 and TRBJ1-1; D not resolved. The CDR3 loop spans 14 amino acids. The V end lost 0 bases, the J end lost 11 bases, and 16 bases lay between the germline ends. The germline CDR1 and CDR2 sequences are LGHNA and YSLEER. Here the CDR3 reads CASSQDRREAVAFF. The CDR3, as DNA: TGCGCCAGCAGCCAAGATCGAAGAGAAGCCGTGGCTTTCTTT.

The chain uses TRBV3-1 and TRBJ2-7, with D possibly matching TRBD2 (5 bases). V dropped 0 bases and J dropped 1 base, with 13 bases sitting between them. Germline V CDR1 and CDR2: LGHDT, YNNKEL (reference sequence). CDR3 length: 16 amino acids. CDR3 region: CASSQDPWAGSYEQYF. The DNA for the CDR3 is TGTGCCAGCAGCCAAGACCCCTGGGCGGGTTCCTACGAGCAGTACTTC.

The chain employs TRBV3-1 and TRBJ2-1; D is uncertain. Germline assignment: CDR1 LGHDT and CDR2 YNNKEL (reference sequence). The CDR3 covers 14 residues. Trimming removed 4 bases at V and 9 bases at J, with 16 bases between. CDR3 in amino acids: CASSLQPSSAEQFF. Here the CDR3 DNA reads TGTGCCAGCAGCCTTCAACCTAGTAGTGCTGAGCAGTTCTTC.